Below are 22 T cell receptor beta chains sequenced from a single sample in a study of graft-versus-host responses after intestinal transplantation. Sequenced by immunoSEQ multiplex PCR; TCRdb stores in-frame clones only, minus some. The data contain tens of thousands of clones, 80% to 95% of them seen just once; the ten biggest clones take up roughly 2.7%. These receptors have no known antigen. The sequenced sample was unstimulated CD4+ T cells sorted from spleen or lymph node cells, obtained before transplant. The receptors originated from a human donor who was the organ donor for an intestinal transplant.

The rearrangement uses TRBV7-2 and TRBJ1-3; TRBD1 matches 9 bases. The germline CDR1 and CDR2 sequences are SGHTA and FQGNSA. CDR3 length: 16 amino acids. J lost 8 bases, V lost 0 bases, and 8 bases had no gene match. The CDR3 loop reads CASSLASGTGKDTIYF. CDR3 bases: TGTGCCAGCAGCTTAGCGTCCGGGACAGGGAAGGACACCATATATTTT.

Notes on this clone: One junction end does not reproduce the germline sequence, and a read error may be involved. This CDR3 is also generated by other DNA sequences in the sample. The genes are TRBV5-8 and TRBJ1-4, with 7 bases fitting TRBD1. CDR1 and CDR2 (germline): SGHTS, YDEGEE. There are 19 residues in the CDR3. The CDR3 protein is CASSLARIRATTGNEKLFF. In DNA, the CDR3 is TGCGCCAGCAGCTTGGCCCGGATTCGGGCTACGACAGGGAATGAAAAACTGTTTTTT.

The chain is built from TRBV29-1 and TRBJ1-4; maybe TRBD1 (5 bases). V was shortened by 3 bases and J by 4 bases, with 12 bases between the two germline ends. This CDR3 region has 14 residues. Germline CDR1 and CDR2: SQVTM and ANQGSEA. The CDR3 loop is CSVERRGGNEKLFF. The CDR3 DNA sequence: TGCAGCGTTGAGAGGAGGGGTGGTAATGAAAAACTGTTTTTT. The whole variable domain, remainder taken from reference TRBV29-1 and TRBJ1-4, is SAVISQKPSRDICQRGTSLTIQCQVDSQVTMMFWYRQQPGQSLTLIATANQGSEATYESGFVIDKFPISRPNLTFSTLTVSNMSPEDSSIYLCSVERRGGNEKLFFGSGTQLSVL.

This clone was recorded a few times. This sequence joins TRBV28 and TRBJ2-5, with D perhaps matching TRBD2 (6 bases). The J call is in doubt because the DNA end fits TRBJ2-7 better. CDR1 and CDR2 from the germline V gene are MDHEN and SYDVKM. The CDR3 has 15 residues. The CDR3: CASSLSVRGGNEQYF. In DNA, the CDR3 is TGTGCCAGCAGTTTATCGGTACGTGGAGGGAACGAGCAGTACTTC.

This chain uses TRBV4-2 with TRBJ2-1; 12 positions agree with TRBD2. The junction had 7 bases not matched to a gene; V was cut back by 4 bases and J by 9 bases. The CDR3 runs 15 residues. Germline CDR1 LGHNA, CDR2 YNFKEQ. The CDR3 DNA follows: TGTGCCAGCAGCCCAACTAGCGGGAGGTTGGGTGAGCAGTTCTTC. It yields the protein CASSPTSGRLGEQFF.

V is TRBV30 and J is TRBJ2-1, with TRBD1 matching over 7 bases. V gave up 0 bases and J gave up 5 bases; unmatched junction bases: 16. Germline lookup yields CDR1 GTSNPN and CDR2 SVGIG (reference sequence). This CDR3 spans 18 amino acids. CDR3 DNA: TGTGCCTGGAGTGTAATTAGTGGGTACAGGGGCGACCACAATGAGCAGTTCTTC. Translated: CAWSVISGYRGDHNEQFF.

The chain is built from TRBV4-3 and TRBJ2-5; weak D call: TRBD2 (6 bases). The J call may be mistaken, given a closer DNA end match to TRBJ2-7. The germline gives CDR1 LGHNA, CDR2 YSLEER. The CDR3 covers 15 residues. The CDR3, as DNA: TGCGCCAGCAGCCAAGAAGGGGTGGGGGGAAACGAGCAGTACTTC. Amino acid sequence: CASSQEGVGGNEQYF.

The chain links TRBV7-2 to TRBJ2-7, with 7 bases that match TRBD2. CDR1 and CDR2 from the germline V gene are SGHTA and FQGNSA. This CDR3 comprises 14 residues. The junction had 5 bases not matched to a gene; V was cut back by 5 bases and J by 1 base. DNA of the CDR3: TGTGCCAGCAGCCTCACTAGCGCATCCTACGAGCAGTACTTC. This sequence encodes CASSLTSASYEQYF.

The J gene is TRBJ2-7, the V gene TRBV9, with D perhaps assigned TRBD1 or TRBD2 (6 bases each). The CDR3 runs to 15 residues. CDR1 is SGDLS, CDR2 YYNGEE, per germline. Trimming left V 4 bases short and J 0 bases short, with 14 bases between. CDR3 region: CASSPGGRLSYEQYF. The CDR3 coding sequence is TGTGCCAGCAGCCCCGGGGGCAGGCTCTCCTACGAGCAGTACTTC.

The rearrangement uses TRBV30 and TRBJ2-2; weak D call: TRBD1 (7 bases). Germline values: CDR1 GTSNPN, CDR2 SVGIG (reference sequence). V shed 2 bases and J shed 3 bases, with 13 bases lying between them. This CDR3 region has 15 residues. CDR3 loop: CAWSKGGGDTGELFF. The CDR3 DNA is TGTGCCTGGAGTAAAGGGGGCGGGGACACCGGGGAGCTGTTTTTT.

The chain joins TRBV5-1 to TRBJ2-7, with a tentative D call TRBD1 (5 bases). Trimming took off 5 bases at V and 4 bases at J, with 13 bases between the two ends. The germline V gene has CDR1 SGHRS and CDR2 YFSETQ. The CDR3 totals 13 residues. Here the CDR3 DNA reads TGCGCCAGCAGTCTCCAGGGCGGATACGAGCAGTACTTC. Translation: CASSLQGGYEQYF.

The V gene is TRBV2, the J gene TRBJ2-7; 8 bases match TRBD1. After removal of 4 bases from V and 0 bases from J, the junction contained 8 bases not matched to a gene. This CDR3 region has 16 residues. In germline, CDR1 is SNHLY, CDR2 FYNNEI. CDR3: CASSAPRDRSSYEQYF. CDR3 nucleotide sequence: TGTGCCAGCAGTGCCCCCCGGGACAGGAGCTCCTACGAGCAGTACTTC.

V usage is TRBV14 and J usage is TRBJ2-7; D not certain. V shed 0 bases and J shed 0 bases, with 9 bases lying between them. The length of the CDR3 is 15 residues. The germline V gene has CDR1 SGHDN and CDR2 FVKESK. In DNA form, the CDR3 reads TGTGCCAGCAGCCAAGAAGTCGGATCCTCCTACGAGCAGTACTTC. Its protein product is CASSQEVGSSYEQYF.

J is TRBJ2-3 and V is TRBV4-2; D unresolved. The CDR3 has 14 amino acids. Germline CDR1 is LGHNA and CDR2 is YNFKEQ. The V end lost 3 bases, the J end lost 2 bases, and 9 bases lay between the germline ends. The CDR3: CASSQTRPTDTQYF. Written as DNA, the CDR3 is TGTGCCAGCAGCCAGACCCGACCCACAGATACGCAGTATTTT.

This clone has a handful of counts. The chain is built from TRBV19 and TRBJ1-5; TRBD1 is a possible D gene (6 bases). Germline CDR1 and CDR2: LNHDA and SQIVND (reference sequence). Trimming removed 7 bases from V and 2 bases from J, with 24 bases in between. The CDR3 extends over 18 amino acids. DNA of the CDR3: TGTGCCAGTACCCTTTGGGGGGGCGGACGTATGGGCAATCAGCCCCAGCATTTT. Residues: CASTLWGGGRMGNQPQHF.

This clone was observed a single time. This sequence joins TRBV14 and TRBJ2-7; D might be TRBD1 or TRBD2, each matching 6 bases. The CDR3 loop spans 15 amino acids. The V gene lost 0 bases and the J gene lost 2 bases, with 11 bases spanning the gap. Germline CDR1 SGHDN, CDR2 FVKESK. CDR3 sequence reads: CASSQDWGAPYEQYF. As DNA, the CDR3 is TGTGCCAGCAGCCAAGACTGGGGGGCCCCCTACGAGCAGTACTTC.

The chain carries TRBV7-3 and TRBJ2-1; a weak D match, TRBD1 (6 bases). The germline CDR1 and CDR2 sequences are SGHTA and FQGTGA. This CDR3 contains 15 residues. Deletions cut 4 bases from V and 1 base from J, with 11 bases between. The CDR3 DNA sequence: TGTGCCAGCAGCTCGGAGACAGGTTCCTACAATGAGCAGTTCTTC. Its translation is CASSSETGSYNEQFF. The whole variable domain, filled in from reference TRBV7-3 and TRBJ2-1, reads GAGVSQTPSNKVTEKGKYVELRCDPISGHTALYWYRQSLGQGPEFLIYFQGTGAADDSGLPNDRFFAVRPEGSVSTLKIQRTERGDSAVYLCASSSETGSYNEQFFGPGTRLTVL.

The chain combines TRBV7-2 with TRBJ2-7; TRBD2 matches at 7 bases. The germline V gene has CDR1 SGHTA and CDR2 FQGNSA. The CDR3 covers 14 residues. The ends lost 6 bases at V and 3 bases at J; junction bases unmatched: 8. CDR3 sequence reads: CASSLTGGVYEQYF. DNA for the CDR3: TGTGCCAGCAGTTTAACGGGGGGAGTCTACGAGCAGTACTTC.

This chain connects TRBV7-2 to TRBJ1-5, with 10 positions matching TRBD1. V trimming: 5 bases; J trimming: 7 bases; junction bases outside the gene matches: 5. Germline CDR1 reads SGHTA; CDR2 reads FQGNSA. The CDR3 is 14 residues long. The CDR3 DNA sequence: TGTGCCAGCAGCCCGGACAGGGGGGGACAGCCCCAGCATTTT. Amino acids: CASSPDRGGQPQHF.

J is TRBJ2-7 and V is TRBV19; 10 nucleotides agree with TRBD1. V lost 10 bases and J lost 3; bases outside the gene matches: 6. The CDR3 runs to 13 residues. CDR1 LNHDA and CDR2 SQIVND come from the germline V gene (reference sequence). For the CDR3, the DNA is TGTGCCACTAGGGACAGGGGATACTACGAGCAGTACTTC. Protein: CATRDRGYYEQYF.

This clone came up a few times. This chain links TRBV7-9 with TRBJ2-3, with 8 bases matching TRBD2. Germline CDR1 SEHNR, CDR2 FQNEAQ (reference sequence). This CDR3 has 14 residues. V gave up 1 base and J gave up 5 bases; unmatched junction bases: 2. The CDR3 is CASSLGLAGDTQYF. CDR3 DNA: TGTGCCAGCAGCTTAGGGCTAGCGGGAGATACGCAGTATTTT.

The count of this clone is one. The gene calls are TRBV30 and TRBJ1-1, with TRBD1 as a possible D gene (6 bases). The CDR3 loop spans 12 amino acids. V lost 2 bases and J lost 9, with 13 bases in between. CDR1 and CDR2 from the germline V gene are GTSNPN and SVGIG (reference sequence). The CDR3 loop reads CAWSRGGTQAFF. CDR3 coding DNA: TGTGCCTGGAGTAGAGGCGGGACACAAGCTTTCTTT.